The source of this TCR beta chain is a study of T-cell memory formation after mild COVID-19. This clonotype has a handful of counts. TCR alpha and TCR beta cDNA libraries carrying sample barcodes and UMIs came from 5'RACE with constant-segment primers. MiXCR, applied by TCRdb to the 5' RACE reads, yields one record per CDR3 protein. The table shows approximately 290,000 distinct CDR3 sequences, with around 15% occurring only once. Germline-derived CDR1 and CDR2 are SGHTA and FQGNSA. This CDR3 has 12 amino acids. The V and J ends lost 5 bases and 4 bases respectively, with 9 bases between them. The chain recombines TRBV7-2 with TRBJ2-7; D possibly corresponds to TRBD2 (5 bases). The TCR comes from a man between 18 and 29 years old who had mild COVID-19 (a few samples of this study predate the infection). Cell type and time point are not known. What was sequenced was PBMCs or a T cell subset sorted from them (not recorded which). CDR3 in DNA: TGTGCCAGCAGCCCCCGCGGGTACGAGCAGTACTTC. Translated, it gives CASSPRGYEQYF.